These 2 T cell receptor beta chains came from one sample sequenced in a study of shared clonotypes between healthy human individuals. Libraries were prepared by immunoSEQ multiplex PCR; TCRdb keeps only in-frame clonotypes and omits some of them. This sample has more than 2 million clones, with approximately 96% found just once. Input material: naive CD4+ T cells sorted from blood. As for subset: CD45RA+ positively selected. The receptors stem from a man aged 18-30 years in good health.

This chain joins TRBV11-2 and TRBJ2-1, with D possibly matching TRBD1 (7 bases). The CDR3 consists of 15 residues. Looked up from germline, CDR1 is SGHAT and CDR2 is FQNNGV. The germline V and J ends were trimmed by 0 bases and 4 bases, with 10 bases remaining between them. DNA of the CDR3: TGTGCCAGCAGCTTAGACAGGGGGAGGTACAATGAGCAGTTCTTC. The encoded protein is CASSLDRGRYNEQFF.

The chain has TRBV30 and TRBJ1-6; D gene uncertain. Germline V gene sequence: CDR1 GTSNPN, CDR2 SVGIG (reference sequence). V lost 8 bases, J lost 0 bases, and 11 bases lay in between. This CDR3 is 14 amino acids long. The CDR3 DNA reads TGTGCCGGCCTTCCAGGCTCCTATAATTCACCCCTCCACTTT. Translation gives CAGLPGSYNSPLHF.